Following are 5 T cell receptor beta chains from one sample sequenced in a study of blood T cell repertoires in COVID-19. Libraries were prepared by immunoSEQ multiplex PCR; TCRdb keeps only in-frame clonotypes and omits some of them. The table shows 200,000 to 250,000 clones, with 70% to 90% occurring only once. The sequenced sample was peripheral blood. The receptors were gathered from a man aged 80 or over with acute or convalescent COVID-19.

In this sample, this clone turned up once. This rearrangement joins TRBV27 to TRBJ2-1, with TRBD2 identical over 8 bases. Unmatched junction bases numbered 6, after V lost 4 bases and J lost 4 bases. The V gene's germline CDR1 is MNHEY and CDR2 SMNVEV (reference sequence). This CDR3 has 15 amino acids. The CDR3 sequence is CASSYPGLDYNEQFF. For the CDR3, the DNA is TGTGCCAGCAGTTACCCGGGACTAGATTACAATGAGCAGTTCTTC.

This chain links TRBV2 with TRBJ2-7, with a tentative D call TRBD2 (5 bases). The germline V and J ends were trimmed by 3 bases and 12 bases, with 15 bases remaining between them. The germline V gene encodes CDR1 SNHLY and CDR2 FYNNEI. The CDR3 runs 12 residues. CDR3 residues: CASSEPGSSPYV. Written as DNA, the CDR3 is TGTGCCAGCAGTGAGCCGGGGAGTAGTCCGTACGTC.

The chain combines TRBV10-3 with TRBJ2-3; 7 nucleotides line up with TRBD1. Germline trimming cut 4 bases from V and 4 bases from J; bases unmatched to any gene: 5. Germline V lookup: CDR1 ENHRY, CDR2 SYGVKD. The CDR3 has 14 amino acids. CDR3 residues: CAISARQGADTQYF. The CDR3 region has the DNA TGTGCCATCAGTGCACGACAGGGCGCAGATACGCAGTATTTT.

V usage is TRBV5-6 and J usage is TRBJ2-1, with D possibly TRBD2 on 6 matching bases. This CDR3 has 16 residues. V was trimmed by 3 bases and J by 3 bases, leaving 16 bases between them. The germline V gene encodes CDR1 SGHDT and CDR2 YYEEEE. The CDR3 region is CASSSMGDWVYNEQFF. The CDR3 nucleotides are TGTGCCAGCAGCTCTATGGGGGACTGGGTCTACAATGAGCAGTTCTTC.

The V and J genes are TRBV20-1 and TRBJ2-5, with D unclear. Germline CDR1 reads DFQATT; CDR2 reads SNEGSKA (reference sequence). V was clipped by 3 bases and J by 0 bases, with 2 bases between them. The CDR3 extends over 11 amino acids. The CDR3 reads CSASYQETQYF. CDR3 coding DNA: TGCAGTGCTAGCTACCAAGAGACCCAGTACTTC.